Listed here are 30 T cell receptor beta chains from one sample, sequenced in a study of blood T cell repertoires in COVID-19. The assay was immunoSEQ multiplex PCR, and TCRdb's table has in-frame clones only and misses some. In the table there are over 200,000 clones, 75% to 90% of which are singletons. What was sequenced was PBMCs or T cells enriched from blood (not recorded which). These receptors were taken from a woman aged 30 to 39 who had been exposed to COVID-19.

V is TRBV3-1 (or the pseudogene TRBV3-2) and J is TRBJ1-2; D gene unclear. Trimming removed 1 base from V and 6 bases from J, with 9 bases in between. The germline gives CDR1 LGHDT, CDR2 YNNKEL (reference sequence). The CDR3 covers 13 residues. CDR3 loop: CASSQARGNGYTF. DNA for the CDR3: TGTGCCAGCAGCCAAGCGCGAGGGAATGGCTACACCTTC.

The gene calls are TRBV3-1 (or the pseudogene TRBV3-2) and TRBJ1-2; possibly TRBD1 for D (5 bases). The CDR3 extends over 15 amino acids. The germline V and J ends were trimmed by 3 bases and 8 bases, with 19 bases remaining between them. Germline V gives CDR1 LGHDT, CDR2 YNNKEL (reference sequence). CDR3 protein: CASSHEDSRRGGYTF. CDR3 coding DNA: TGTGCCAGCAGCCACGAGGACTCAAGGCGGGGCGGCTACACCTTC.

This clone was seen a handful of times. This chain joins TRBV5-1 and TRBJ2-7; 9 bases line up with TRBD2. The CDR3 consists of 17 residues. With 0 bases clipped from V and 0 bases from J, the junction kept 7 bases outside the gene matches. Germline V lookup: CDR1 SGHRS, CDR2 YFSETQ. The CDR3 is CASSLVSAGGSSYEQYF. The CDR3 DNA sequence: TGCGCCAGCAGCTTGGTGTCAGCGGGGGGATCCTCCTACGAGCAGTACTTC. Supplemented by reference TRBV5-1 and TRBJ2-7, the full variable domain reads KAGVTQTPRYLIKTRGQQVTLSCSPISGHRSVSWYQQTPGQGLQFLFEYFSETQRNKGNFPGRFSGRQFSNSRSEMNVSTLELGDSALYLCASSLVSAGGSSYEQYFGPGTRLTVT.

The chain uses TRBV18 and TRBJ1-1, with TRBD1 as a possible D gene (6 bases). This CDR3 comprises 11 residues. Germline CDR1 reads KGHSH; CDR2 reads LQKENI. Trimming removed 4 bases at V and 9 bases at J, with 9 bases between. The CDR3 DNA reads as TGTGCCAGCTCACTCGGACAGAAAGCTTTCTTT. Its translation: CASSLGQKAFF. The entire variable domain, with the rest obtained from reference TRBV18 and TRBJ1-1, is as follows: NAGVMQNPRHLVRRRGQEARLRCSPMKGHSHVYWYRQLPEEGLKFMVYLQKENIIDESGMPKERFSAEFPKEGPSILRIQQVVRGDSAAYFCASSLGQKAFFGQGTRLTVV.

The chain carries TRBV11-2 and TRBJ2-1, with D tentatively TRBD2 (6 bases). V dropped 4 bases and J dropped 10 bases, with 8 bases sitting between them. The germline CDR1 and CDR2 sequences are SGHAT and FQNNGV. This CDR3 is built from 11 residues. CDR3 coding DNA: TGTGCCAGCAGCTCGGGGGTCGAGCAGTTCTTC. Its protein is CASSSGVEQFF.

The V gene is TRBV2, the J gene TRBJ2-3; 9 bases agree with TRBD1. This CDR3 is 15 amino acids long. Germline CDR1 SNHLY, CDR2 FYNNEI. Germline trimming cut 5 bases from V and 3 bases from J; bases unmatched to any gene: 6. CDR3 residues: CASSYRGRSTDTQYF. CDR3 in DNA: TGTGCCAGCAGTTACAGGGGGCGTTCTACAGATACGCAGTATTTT. Full variable domain (remainder filled in from reference TRBV2 and TRBJ2-3): EPEVTQTPSHQVTQMGQEVILRCVPISNHLYFYWYRQILGQKVEFLVSFYNNEISEKSEIFDDQFSVERPDGSNFTLKIRSTKLEDSAMYFCASSYRGRSTDTQYFGPGTRLTVL.

This chain uses TRBV5-1 with TRBJ2-5; D is perhaps TRBD1 (5 bases). V shed 4 bases and J shed 5 bases, with 15 bases lying between them. CDR3 length: 14 amino acids. The germline CDR1 and CDR2 sequences are SGHRS and YFSETQ. The CDR3 coding sequence is TGCGCCAGCAGCCAACAGGCCGGTGGGGAGACCCAGTACTTC. This gives the protein CASSQQAGGETQYF.

The chain uses TRBV6-5 and TRBJ1-5, with D unresolved. The germline V gene encodes CDR1 MNHEY and CDR2 SVGAGI. CDR3 size: 15 residues. V was clipped by 6 bases and J by 4 bases, with 16 bases between them. The CDR3 is CASSPGYRGNQPQHF. In DNA form, the CDR3 reads TGTGCCAGCAGCCCGGGGTACCGAGGAAATCAGCCCCAGCATTTT.

The chain uses TRBV6-5 and TRBJ1-2, with TRBD1 as a possible D gene (5 bases). The CDR3 contains 14 residues. In germline, CDR1 is MNHEY, CDR2 SVGAGI. Trimming cost V 0 bases and J 4 bases, with 9 bases left between them. As DNA, the CDR3 is TGTGCCAGCAGTTACTCGAGCGGGGGCTATGGCTACACCTTC. Encoded protein: CASSYSSGGYGYTF.

The rearrangement uses TRBV7-6 and TRBJ1-6, with 8 bases fitting TRBD1. This CDR3 is 14 amino acids long. Germline V CDR1 and CDR2: SGHVS, FNYEAQ. V dropped 5 bases and J dropped 6; count of bases not matched to a gene: 3. CDR3 bases: TGTGCCAGCAGCCTGGACAGGGCTAATTCACCCCTCCACTTT. Translated: CASSLDRANSPLHF.

This rearrangement joins TRBV12-3 or TRBV12-4 to TRBJ2-1; the match to TRBD2 covers 7 bases. The V segment lost 6 bases and the J segment 7 bases; nucleotides outside the gene matches: 6. The CDR3 has 13 amino acids. In DNA form, the CDR3 reads TGTGCCAGCAGATCCGGACTAGTAAATGAGCAGTTCTTC. It specifies CASRSGLVNEQFF.

This sequence joins TRBV19 and TRBJ1-6, with D perhaps matching TRBD1 (5 bases). V lost 7 bases, J lost 4 bases, and 11 bases lay in between. The germline V gene encodes CDR1 LNHDA and CDR2 SQIVND (reference sequence). There are 14 residues in the CDR3. The DNA for the CDR3 is TGTGCCAGTATGGGGGGGACTTATAATTCACCCCTCCACTTT. This translates into CASMGGTYNSPLHF.

This rearrangement joins TRBV6-5 to TRBJ2-3; 7 bases fit TRBD2. The V segment lost 3 bases and the J segment 2 bases; nucleotides outside the gene matches: 5. This CDR3 is built from 15 residues. Germline V gene sequence: CDR1 MNHEY, CDR2 SVGAGI. CDR3 bases: TGTGCCAGCAGTTATAAGCGGGGTTCCACAGATACGCAGTATTTT. This sequence encodes CASSYKRGSTDTQYF.

In this sample, this clone turned up a few times. V is TRBV10-1 and J is TRBJ1-2; D possibly corresponds to TRBD1 (5 bases). The CDR3 sequence is 14 residues long. V was clipped by 6 bases and J by 1 base, with 12 bases between them. Germline CDR1 and CDR2: WNHNN and SYGVQD (reference sequence). The CDR3 loop is CASRGEGLNYGYTF. In DNA form, the CDR3 reads TGCGCCAGCAGGGGGGAGGGCCTTAACTATGGCTACACCTTC.

The CDR3 region is CAGWRGESSYNSPLHF. CDR3 bases: TGTGCCGGTTGGAGGGGAGAAAGCTCCTATAATTCACCCCTCCACTTT. The chain links TRBV6-6 to TRBJ1-6; D may be TRBD1 (5 bases). CDR1 is MNHNY and CDR2 is SVGAGI in the germline V gene (reference sequence). The ends were cut back, 11 bases at V and 0 bases at J, with 17 bases in the middle. The CDR3 extends over 16 amino acids.

This chain links TRBV10-3 with TRBJ2-2; the match to TRBD1 covers 7 bases. The CDR3 runs 16 residues. Germline V gene lookup returns CDR1 ENHRY and CDR2 SYGVKD. With 2 bases clipped from V and 0 bases from J, the junction kept 3 bases outside the gene matches. The CDR3 nucleotides are TGTGCCATCAGTGAGAGAGGGACAGCGAACACCGGGGAGCTGTTTTTT. Its translation: CAISERGTANTGELFF.

This chain joins TRBV5-6 and TRBJ2-2; D is unclear. The V end lost 1 base, the J end lost 5 bases, and 12 bases lay between the germline ends. Germline loops: CDR1 SGHDT, CDR2 YYEEEE. The CDR3 runs to 15 residues. The CDR3 reads CASSLIPSGTGELFF. The CDR3 nucleotides are TGTGCCAGCAGCTTGATCCCCTCCGGGACCGGGGAGCTGTTTTTT. Full variable domain (missing parts from reference TRBV5-6 and TRBJ2-2): DAGVTQSPTHLIKTRGQQVTLRCSPKSGHDTVSWYQQALGQGPQFIFQYYEEEERQRGNFPDRFSGHQFPNYSSELNVNALLLGDSALYLCASSLIPSGTGELFFGEGSRLTVL.

The table lists this clone with a few counts. V gene TRBV19 combines with J gene TRBJ1-1; weak D call: TRBD1 (6 bases). Per germline, CDR1 LNHDA and CDR2 SQIVND (reference sequence). The CDR3 runs 14 residues. V dropped 6 bases and J dropped 7 bases, with 18 bases sitting between them. The CDR3 bases are TGTGCCAGTAGAACCTCCGGGACACAAGATGAAGCTTTCTTT. Translating gives CASRTSGTQDEAFF.

The chain uses TRBV3-1 (or the pseudogene TRBV3-2) and TRBJ1-1; the match to TRBD1 covers 8 bases. The CDR3 runs to 15 residues. Germline CDR1 is LGHDT and CDR2 is YNNKEL (reference sequence). The V and J ends lost 3 bases and 2 bases, in that order; junction bases with no gene match: 5. The DNA for the CDR3 is TGTGCCAGCAGCCACTGGGACAGGAGAAACACTGAAGCTTTCTTT. It yields the protein CASSHWDRRNTEAFF.

The V call is TRBV10-2, the J call TRBJ2-1; 8 bases fit TRBD1. CDR1 WSHSY and CDR2 SAAADI come from the germline V gene. The CDR3 runs 13 residues. V dropped 7 bases and J dropped 10; count of bases not matched to a gene: 9. CDR3 sequence reads: CASKGSGGREQFF. The CDR3 region has the DNA TGCGCCAGCAAGGGGTCAGGGGGCCGGGAGCAGTTCTTC.

The chain joins TRBV3-1 (or the pseudogene TRBV3-2) to TRBJ1-4; D ambiguous. This CDR3 is built from 15 residues. Trimming stripped 4 bases from V and 5 bases from J, with 14 bases between. Germline V CDR1 and CDR2: LGHDT, YNNKEL (reference sequence). The CDR3 DNA is TGTGCCAGCAGCCGCCCCGCCGCGTCGAATGAAAAACTGTTTTTT. This encodes CASSRPAASNEKLFF.

The chain has TRBV6-5 and TRBJ2-1; no clear D. Germline V gene data show CDR1 as MNHEY and CDR2 as SVGAGI. The CDR3 has 13 amino acids. V was pared by 3 bases and J by 2 bases, with 5 bases between. In nucleotides, the CDR3 is TGTGCCAGCAGTTATAGCACCTACAATGAGCAGTTCTTC. Protein product: CASSYSTYNEQFF.

The chain carries TRBV19 and TRBJ1-5; D possibly corresponds to TRBD1 (5 bases). The germline CDR1 and CDR2 sequences are LNHDA and SQIVND (reference sequence). The CDR3 sequence is 17 residues long. V shed 5 bases and J shed 6 bases, with 23 bases lying between them. CDR3 nucleotides: TGTGCCAGTAGTCCCCTTAGTTCTGGGGCGTCTTCTCAGCCCCAGCATTTT. The encoded protein is CASSPLSSGASSQPQHF.

There are a few counts of this clone. This chain connects TRBV6-5 to TRBJ1-1, with D possibly being TRBD1 (5 bases). Looked up from germline, CDR1 is MNHEY and CDR2 is SVGAGI. V dropped 7 bases and J dropped 5 bases, with 14 bases sitting between them. The CDR3 totals 13 residues. The CDR3 DNA reads TGTGCCAGCACCGACGGGGGACGGACTGAAGCTTTCTTT. Translating it yields CASTDGGRTEAFF.

The rearrangement joins TRBV6-1 to TRBJ1-3; D is perhaps TRBD1 (5 bases). Trimming took off 2 bases at V and 2 bases at J, with 13 bases between the two ends. CDR1 and CDR2 (germline): MNHNS, SASEGT. This CDR3 is 16 amino acids long. CDR3 residues: CASSERGGGAGNTIYF. CDR3 nucleotides: TGTGCCAGCAGTGAACGCGGCGGGGGTGCTGGAAACACCATATATTTT.

V gene TRBV27 combines with J gene TRBJ2-1; 7 bases match TRBD1. CDR1 and CDR2 (germline): MNHEY, SMNVEV (reference sequence). V dropped 4 bases and J dropped 0; count of bases not matched to a gene: 3. The CDR3 is 15 amino acids. CDR3 in amino acids: CASSYRDSSYNEQFF. The CDR3 nucleotides read TGTGCCAGCAGTTACAGGGACAGCTCCTACAATGAGCAGTTCTTC.

This clone appeared once. The genes are TRBV24-1 and TRBJ2-1; 8 bases fit TRBD1. CDR1 and CDR2 from the germline V gene are KGHDR and SFDVKD. This CDR3 region has 13 residues. Trimming took 3 bases from V and 10 from J; bases not matched to a gene: 4. The DNA of the CDR3 is TGTGCCACCAGTGATATCGACAGGGGCGAGCAGTTCTTC. It yields the protein CATSDIDRGEQFF.

This chain connects TRBV4-1 to TRBJ1-2, with a possible D match to TRBD1 (6 bases). The germline V gene has CDR1 MGHRA and CDR2 YSYEKL. Trimming removed 1 base at V and 3 bases at J, with 15 bases between. This CDR3 has 16 amino acids. The CDR3, as DNA: TGCGCCAGCAGCCAAGGGACGGGACACCGAGACTATGGCTACACCTTC. Translation gives CASSQGTGHRDYGYTF.

This chain uses TRBV11-2 with TRBJ2-6, with TRBD1 matching over 7 bases. V gave up 0 bases and J gave up 1 base; unmatched junction bases: 6. The germline CDR1 and CDR2 sequences are SGHAT and FQNNGV. The CDR3 runs 18 residues. CDR3 coding DNA: TGTGCCAGCAGCTTAGACTCCTACAGGGGATCTGGGGCCAACGTCCTGACTTTC. Amino acids: CASSLDSYRGSGANVLTF.

This clone was recorded only once. The chain has TRBV5-1 and TRBJ2-5; 14 nucleotides line up with TRBD2. Germline CDR1 reads SGHRS; CDR2 reads YFSETQ. The V gene end was trimmed by 8 bases and the J gene end by 1 base; junction bases not matched to a gene: 1. This CDR3 region has 14 residues. CDR3 in amino acids: CASGTSGGQETQYF. As DNA, the CDR3 is TGCGCCAGTGGGACTAGCGGGGGCCAAGAGACCCAGTACTTC.